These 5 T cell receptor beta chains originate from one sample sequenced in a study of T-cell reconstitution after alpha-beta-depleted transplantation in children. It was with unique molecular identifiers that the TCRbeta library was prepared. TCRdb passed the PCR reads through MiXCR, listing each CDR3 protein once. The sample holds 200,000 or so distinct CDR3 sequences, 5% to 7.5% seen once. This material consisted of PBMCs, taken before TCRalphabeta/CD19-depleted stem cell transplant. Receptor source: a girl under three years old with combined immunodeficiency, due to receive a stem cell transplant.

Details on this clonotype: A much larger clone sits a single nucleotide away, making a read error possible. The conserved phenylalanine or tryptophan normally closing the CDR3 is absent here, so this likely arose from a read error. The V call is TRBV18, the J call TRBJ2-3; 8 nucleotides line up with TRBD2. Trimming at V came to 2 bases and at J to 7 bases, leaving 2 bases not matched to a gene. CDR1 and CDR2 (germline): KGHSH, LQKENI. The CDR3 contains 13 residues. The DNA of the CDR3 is TGTGCCAGCTCACCAGCGGGAGGTAATACGCAGTATTCT. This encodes CASSPAGGNTQYS.

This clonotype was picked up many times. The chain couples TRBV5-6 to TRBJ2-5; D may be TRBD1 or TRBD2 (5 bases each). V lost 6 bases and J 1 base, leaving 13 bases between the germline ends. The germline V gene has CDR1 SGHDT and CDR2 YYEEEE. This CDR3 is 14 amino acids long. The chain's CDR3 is CASNWGSVQETQYF. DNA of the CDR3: TGTGCCAGCAACTGGGGGAGCGTCCAAGAGACCCAGTACTTC. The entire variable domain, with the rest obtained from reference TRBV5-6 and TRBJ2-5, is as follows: DAGVTQSPTHLIKTRGQQVTLRCSPKSGHDTVSWYQQALGQGPQFIFQYYEEEERQRGNFPDRFSGHQFPNYSSELNVNALLLGDSALYLCASNWGSVQETQYFGPGTRLLVL.

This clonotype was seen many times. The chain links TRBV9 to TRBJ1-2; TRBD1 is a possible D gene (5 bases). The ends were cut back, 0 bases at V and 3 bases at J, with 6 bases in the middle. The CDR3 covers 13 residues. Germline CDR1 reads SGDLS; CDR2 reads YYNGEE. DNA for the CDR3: TGTGCCAGCAGCGTAGGAGGGGACTATGGCTACACCTTC. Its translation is CASSVGGDYGYTF.

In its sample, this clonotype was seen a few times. The CDR3 DNA is TGTGCCAGCAGCTTAGTAGGCGGGAGGGCCGTGATCATTAAGGGGAATGAGCAGTTCTTC. It specifies CASSLVGGRAVIIKGNEQFF. V and J are TRBV11-2 and TRBJ2-1; 9 bases fit TRBD2. Trimming removed 1 base from V and 7 bases from J; junction bases left unmatched: 20. CDR3 length equals 20 residues. Germline values: CDR1 SGHAT, CDR2 FQNNGV.

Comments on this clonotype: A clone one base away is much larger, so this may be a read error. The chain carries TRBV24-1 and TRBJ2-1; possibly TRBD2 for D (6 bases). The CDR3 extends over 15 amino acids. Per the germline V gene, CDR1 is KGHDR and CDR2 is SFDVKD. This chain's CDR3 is CATSDPGQDYDEQFF. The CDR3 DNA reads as TGTGCCACCAGTGATCCCGGGCAGGACTACGATGAGCAGTTCTTC.